The 14 T cell receptor beta chains reported below all come from one sample, sequenced in a study of T cells after somatic rescue of genetic block. Sequencing used immunoSEQ multiplex PCR; TCRdb keeps in-frame clones, though not all of them. The repertoire holds about 88,000 clones, with 80% to 90% as singletons. Material for sequencing was peripheral blood mononuclear cells (PBMCs). All receptors derive from a woman between 18 and 30 years old.

V gene TRBV6-1 combines with J gene TRBJ1-5; D ambiguous. V was shortened by 2 bases and J by 2 bases, with 7 bases between the two germline ends. This CDR3 has 14 amino acids. Per germline, CDR1 MNHNS and CDR2 SASEGT. CDR3 bases: TGTGCCAGCAGTGAATGGAGGGGCAATCAGCCCCAGCATTTT. This codes for CASSEWRGNQPQHF.

This chain uses TRBV19 with TRBJ1-2; no definite D call. Between the trimmed V and J ends, which lost 0 bases and 1 base, there was a span of 12 bases. This CDR3 region has 16 residues. Germline V gives CDR1 LNHDA, CDR2 SQIVND (reference sequence). CDR3 DNA sequence: TGTGCCAGTAGTATAGATGGGGAACCTGTTAACTATGGCTACACCTTC. It is translated as CASSIDGEPVNYGYTF.

V usage is TRBV4-3 and J usage is TRBJ2-1, with TRBD2 matching over 7 bases. J lost 9 bases, V lost 4 bases, and 12 bases had no gene match. The CDR3 has 15 residues. Per germline, CDR1 LGHNA and CDR2 YSLEER. In DNA, the CDR3 is TGCGCCAGCAGCCCCTTAGGACTAGAGGGCGGTGAGCAGTTCTTC. The encoded protein is CASSPLGLEGGEQFF.

The chain links TRBV6-1 to TRBJ2-1; D unclear. Germline V gene data show CDR1 as MNHNS and CDR2 as SASEGT. V was shortened by 6 bases and J by 0 bases, with 6 bases between the two germline ends. The CDR3 contains 13 residues. The CDR3 spells CASRASSYNEQFF. The CDR3 DNA follows: TGTGCCAGCAGGGCGAGCTCCTACAATGAGCAGTTCTTC.

This chain links TRBV10-3 with TRBJ2-5, with 11 positions matching TRBD2. The CDR3 is 16 residues long. CDR1 and CDR2 from the germline V gene are ENHRY and SYGVKD. V gave up 3 bases and J gave up 1 base; unmatched junction bases: 4. CDR3 amino acids: CAISETSGRVQETQYF. In DNA, the CDR3 is TGTGCCATCAGTGAAACTAGCGGGAGAGTCCAAGAGACCCAGTACTTC.

The rearrangement joins TRBV5-4 to TRBJ2-1, with 8 bases matching TRBD2. CDR3 length: 17 amino acids. Trimming removed 0 bases from V and 5 bases from J; junction bases left unmatched: 10. The V gene's germline CDR1 is SGHNT and CDR2 YYREEE (reference sequence). The CDR3 spells CASSLVGGRPLDNEQFF. The CDR3 coding sequence is TGTGCCAGCAGCTTGGTGGGCGGGAGGCCCCTAGACAATGAGCAGTTCTTC.

The V and J genes are TRBV11-2 and TRBJ2-1, with D possibly being TRBD1 (5 bases). The CDR3 sequence is 16 residues long. Germline V gene lookup returns CDR1 SGHAT and CDR2 FQNNGV. V lost 4 bases and J lost 3, with 16 bases in between. In nucleotides, the CDR3 is TGTGCCAGCAGCTATTATCAGGGCGCAGGCTACAATGAGCAGTTCTTC. It yields the protein CASSYYQGAGYNEQFF.

This chain links TRBV4-3 with TRBJ2-2; 8 bases are shared with TRBD2. The V segment lost 4 bases and the J segment 4 bases; nucleotides outside the gene matches: 8. The CDR3 is 16 amino acids. Per germline, CDR1 LGHNA and CDR2 YSLEER. The CDR3 DNA follows: TGCGCCAGCAGCCCCTCGGCGGGAGGTGGCACCGGGGAGCTGTTTTTT. This sequence encodes CASSPSAGGGTGELFF.

V usage is TRBV28 and J usage is TRBJ1-2; D unclear. Germline values: CDR1 MDHEN, CDR2 SYDVKM. The CDR3 totals 13 residues. V was shortened by 3 bases and J by 8 bases, with 13 bases between the two germline ends. In DNA, the CDR3 is TGTGCCAGCAGTTTTTTGGTCGGGTTGGGCTACACCTTC. Its translation: CASSFLVGLGYTF.

This clone was observed a handful of times. J is TRBJ1-1 and V is TRBV2; no definite D call. CDR1 is SNHLY and CDR2 is FYNNEI in the germline V gene. V was clipped by 6 bases and J by 5 bases, with 4 bases between them. The CDR3 covers 10 residues. The DNA for the CDR3 is TGTGCCAGCAGCCGGACTGAAGCTTTCTTT. Amino acids: CASSRTEAFF.

The rearrangement uses TRBV6-1 and TRBJ1-5; D may be TRBD1 (5 bases). CDR1 and CDR2 (germline): MNHNS, SASEGT. CDR3 length: 16 amino acids. V was cut by 4 bases and J by 2 bases, with 15 bases left in between. CDR3 loop: CASSGRGGIGNQPQHF. The CDR3 coding sequence is TGTGCCAGCAGTGGGAGGGGAGGGATCGGCAATCAGCCCCAGCATTTT.

This chain joins TRBV11-2 and TRBJ2-7; the D gene is possibly TRBD1 (6 bases). CDR1 and CDR2 (germline): SGHAT, FQNNGV. CDR3 length: 13 residues. The V end lost 2 bases, the J end lost 3 bases, and 8 bases lay between the germline ends. The CDR3 DNA sequence: TGTGCCAGCAGCTTATCAGGGGTCTACGAGCAGTACTTC. Encoded protein: CASSLSGVYEQYF.

This clone showed up just a few times. The chain is built from TRBV6-1 and TRBJ1-5, with D unresolved. The CDR3 totals 14 residues. V was pared by 9 bases and J by 1 base, with 13 bases between. From germline, CDR1 is MNHNS and CDR2 SASEGT. In DNA form, the CDR3 reads TGTGCCAGTGGGTACAGCCTGAGCAATCAGCCCCAGCATTTT. Protein: CASGYSLSNQPQHF.

In its sample, this clone was seen once. The chain employs TRBV7-2 and TRBJ2-2, with 14 bases aligning to TRBD2. The CDR3 is 18 residues long. With 1 base clipped from V and 4 bases from J, the junction kept 5 bases outside the gene matches. The germline CDR1 and CDR2 sequences are SGHTA and FQGNSA. CDR3: CASSLGGLAGVGTGELFF. CDR3 DNA sequence: TGTGCCAGCAGCTTAGGGGGACTAGCGGGAGTCGGCACCGGGGAGCTGTTTTTT.